These 18 T cell receptor beta chains were all obtained from the same sample, sequenced in a study of shared clonotypes between healthy human individuals. Generated by immunoSEQ multiplex PCR, the TCRdb table keeps only in-frame clones and is missing some. The data contain hundreds of thousands of clones, roughly 79% of them singletons. Sequenced material: PBMCs. The source of these receptors is a woman in her forties in good health. Some clones in this sample may be carry-over from other donors' samples.

This clone was seen a handful of times. This sequence joins TRBV28 and TRBJ2-5; 8 bases align to TRBD1. Per the germline V gene, CDR1 is MDHEN and CDR2 is SYDVKM. The CDR3 spans 16 residues. J lost 5 bases, V lost 2 bases, and 10 bases had no gene match. The chain's CDR3 is CASSLRAGGWMETQYF. DNA for the CDR3: TGTGCCAGCAGTTTAAGGGCAGGGGGCTGGATGGAGACCCAGTACTTC. Based on the CDR3 plus reference TRBV28 and TRBJ2-5, the full variable domain is DVKVTQSSRYLVKRTGEKVFLECVQDMDHENMFWYRQDPGLGLRLIYFSYDVKMKEKGDIPEGYSVSREKKERFSLILESASTNQTSMYLCASSLRAGGWMETQYFGPGTRLLVL.

J is TRBJ2-7 and V is TRBV5-1, with D maybe TRBD2 (6 bases). With 0 bases removed from V and 6 bases from J, the gap between germline ends came to 16 bases. Germline values: CDR1 SGHRS, CDR2 YFSETQ. This CDR3 has 15 amino acids. This CDR3 reads CASSLEGGMSSEQYF. The CDR3, as DNA: TGCGCCAGCAGCTTGGAAGGCGGGATGAGCTCCGAGCAGTACTTC.

The V and J genes are TRBV7-3 and TRBJ2-5; 7 bases line up with TRBD2. V lost 2 bases, J lost 4 bases, and 4 bases stayed unmatched. CDR1 and CDR2 (germline): SGHTA, FQGTGA. This CDR3 is 14 amino acids long. The CDR3 sequence: CASSLFGGRETQYF. CDR3 bases: TGTGCCAGCAGCTTATTCGGCGGGAGAGAGACCCAGTACTTC.

CDR3 nucleotides: TGTGCCAGCACCTATAGCGGACAGGGGGCCTCCAGGGAGCTGTTTTTT. Amino acids: CASTYSGQGASRELFF. V usage is TRBV6-6 and J usage is TRBJ2-2; TRBD1 matches at 11 bases. J lost 9 bases, V lost 7 bases, and 13 bases had no gene match. Germline CDR1 and CDR2: MNHNY and SVGAGI (reference sequence). The CDR3 sequence is 16 residues long.

The rearrangement links TRBV30 to TRBJ2-1, with D perhaps matching TRBD1 or TRBD2 (7 bases each). Looked up from germline, CDR1 is GTSNPN and CDR2 is SVGIG (reference sequence). The CDR3 length is 18 residues. V lost 3 bases and J 1 base, leaving 22 bases between the germline ends. The DNA of the CDR3 is TGTGCCTGGAGCAGGGGGAGACTAGCAGTAGGGTCCTACAATGAGCAGTTCTTC. The encoded protein is CAWSRGRLAVGSYNEQFF.

This sequence joins TRBV7-3 and TRBJ1-1; 9 positions match TRBD1. Germline CDR1 SGHTA, CDR2 FQGTGA. This CDR3 comprises 14 residues. The V segment lost 4 bases and the J segment 6 bases; nucleotides outside the gene matches: 6. In DNA, the CDR3 is TGTGCCAGCAGCTCACAGGGGGCGGCCGCTGAAGCTTTCTTT. It specifies CASSSQGAAAEAFF.

This chain links TRBV19 with TRBJ2-7, with D tentatively TRBD2 (5 bases). V was trimmed by 3 bases and J by 1 base, leaving 13 bases between them. CDR1 and CDR2 from the germline V gene are LNHDA and SQIVND (reference sequence). The CDR3 extends over 15 amino acids. The CDR3 is CASSMGFGGSYEQYF. In DNA form, the CDR3 reads TGTGCCAGTAGTATGGGGTTTGGAGGATCCTACGAGCAGTACTTC.

This clone showed up just a few times. The chain carries TRBV6-1 and TRBJ1-4; D gene unclear. V was shortened by 2 bases and J by 6 bases, with 4 bases between the two germline ends. CDR3 length: 12 amino acids. The germline V gene encodes CDR1 MNHNS and CDR2 SASEGT. The CDR3, as DNA: TGTGCCAGCAGTGAATACTATGAAAAACTGTTTTTT. It specifies CASSEYYEKLFF.

The chain employs TRBV2 and TRBJ2-7, with a weak D call TRBD2 (6 bases). Germline CDR1 reads SNHLY; CDR2 reads FYNNEI. The ends were cut back, 6 bases at V and 4 bases at J, with 19 bases in the middle. This CDR3 contains 15 residues. The CDR3 protein is CASSLSRGGIYEQYF. The CDR3 DNA follows: TGTGCCAGCAGCCTAAGTCGGGGCGGGATATACGAGCAGTACTTC.

This clone was observed at least ten times. J is TRBJ2-7 and V is TRBV15; 7 bases line up with TRBD1. The CDR3 has 17 residues. V gave up 6 bases and J gave up 0 bases; unmatched junction bases: 14. Germline V gene lookup returns CDR1 LNHNV and CDR2 YYDKDF (reference sequence). The DNA for the CDR3 is TGTGCCACCAGGACCGGGACAGAAGTAAAAGTCTCCTACGAGCAGTACTTC. Encoded protein: CATRTGTEVKVSYEQYF.

The chain combines TRBV27 with TRBJ2-5, with unresolved D. Germline CDR1 MNHEY, CDR2 SMNVEV (reference sequence). The V end was cut by 7 bases, the J end by 1 base, with 10 bases between. This CDR3 is built from 13 residues. The CDR3 DNA is TGTGCCAGCAACCCACAACTCCAAGAGACCCAGTACTTC. Its protein is CASNPQLQETQYF.

The V call is TRBV28, the J call TRBJ2-7; D uncertain. CDR3 length: 16 amino acids. Per germline, CDR1 MDHEN and CDR2 SYDVKM. V gave up 5 bases and J gave up 0 bases, with 17 bases separating them. CDR3 sequence: CASSRIIQETSYEQYF. CDR3 DNA sequence: TGTGCCAGCAGTCGAATTATCCAGGAGACCTCCTACGAGCAGTACTTC.

The chain uses TRBV11-2 and TRBJ2-2; no clear D. This CDR3 contains 13 residues. Germline CDR1 is SGHAT and CDR2 is FQNNGV. V was cut by 2 bases and J by 4 bases, with 5 bases left in between. CDR3 coding DNA: TGTGCCAGCAGCTTAAGTGGCACCGGGGAGCTGTTTTTT. Amino acid sequence: CASSLSGTGELFF.

The V gene is TRBV10-2, the J gene TRBJ1-5, with TRBD1 as a possible D gene (5 bases). This CDR3 has 13 residues. Germline V gene data show CDR1 as WSHSY and CDR2 as SAAADI. Trimming pared 5 bases from V and 5 bases from J, leaving 10 bases between. The CDR3 nucleotides are TGCGCCAGCAGTTCGCAGGGTGATCAGCCCCAGCATTTT. This encodes CASSSQGDQPQHF.

This clone was seen a few times. The rearrangement joins TRBV7-2 to TRBJ2-1; no reliable D call. Germline CDR1 is SGHTA and CDR2 is FQGNSA. This CDR3 has 12 residues. V lost 1 base, J lost 10 bases, and 8 bases lay in between. As DNA, the CDR3 is TGTGCCAGCAGCTTAGGAGCTCAAGAGCAGTTCTTC. This encodes CASSLGAQEQFF. The full variable domain, in which reference TRBV7-2 and TRBJ2-1 provide the parts outside the CDR3, is GAGVSQSPSNKVTEKGKDVELRCDPISGHTALYWYRQSLGQGLEFLIYFQGNSAPDKSGLPSDRFSAERTGGSVSTLTIQRTQQEDSAVYLCASSLGAQEQFFGPGTRLTVL.

This clone appeared many times. The identical CDR3 is also encoded by other nucleotide sequences in the sample. This chain joins TRBV7-2 and TRBJ2-4; D unclear. The CDR3 length is 13 residues. Between the trimmed V and J ends, which lost 8 bases and 3 bases, there was a span of 11 bases. The germline CDR1 and CDR2 sequences are SGHTA and FQGNSA. The CDR3 nucleotides read TGTGCCAGCCGATCCACGGACAAAAACATTCAGTACTTC. Translated, it gives CASRSTDKNIQYF.

The chain recombines TRBV27 with TRBJ2-3; 7 bases line up with TRBD1. The V segment lost 0 bases and the J segment 6 bases; nucleotides outside the gene matches: 9. The CDR3 consists of 16 residues. Per germline, CDR1 MNHEY and CDR2 SMNVEV (reference sequence). The CDR3 here is CASSLSRDRAKDTQYF. In nucleotides, the CDR3 is TGTGCCAGCAGTTTATCCCGCGACAGGGCGAAGGATACGCAGTATTTT.

The V gene is TRBV6-6, the J gene TRBJ1-6; TRBD1 matches at 9 bases. Germline assignment: CDR1 MNHNY and CDR2 SVGAGI (reference sequence). This CDR3 region has 16 residues. Losses at the gene ends were 5 bases for V and 7 bases for J; bases not matched to a gene: 9. For the CDR3, the DNA is TGTGCCAGCAGTACGCGGGGGACAGGGCAGAATTCACCCCTCCACTTT. It is translated as CASSTRGTGQNSPLHF.